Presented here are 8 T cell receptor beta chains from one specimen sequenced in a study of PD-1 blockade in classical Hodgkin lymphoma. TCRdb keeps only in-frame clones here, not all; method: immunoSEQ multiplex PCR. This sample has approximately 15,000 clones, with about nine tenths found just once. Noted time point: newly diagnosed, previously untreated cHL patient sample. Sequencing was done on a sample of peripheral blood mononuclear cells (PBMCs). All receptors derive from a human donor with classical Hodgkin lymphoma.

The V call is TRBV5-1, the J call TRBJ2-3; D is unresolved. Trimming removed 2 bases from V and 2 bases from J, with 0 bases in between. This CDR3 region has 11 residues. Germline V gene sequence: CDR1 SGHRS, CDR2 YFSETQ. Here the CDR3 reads CASSFTDTQYF. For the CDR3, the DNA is TGCGCCAGCAGCTTCACAGATACGCAGTATTTT.

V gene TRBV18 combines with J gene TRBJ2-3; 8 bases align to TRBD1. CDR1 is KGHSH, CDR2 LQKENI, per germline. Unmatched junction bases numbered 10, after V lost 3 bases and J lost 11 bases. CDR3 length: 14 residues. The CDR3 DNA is TGTGCCAGCTCACCTCCCCAGGGGGCCGGACGGCAGTATTTT. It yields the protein CASSPPQGAGRQYF.

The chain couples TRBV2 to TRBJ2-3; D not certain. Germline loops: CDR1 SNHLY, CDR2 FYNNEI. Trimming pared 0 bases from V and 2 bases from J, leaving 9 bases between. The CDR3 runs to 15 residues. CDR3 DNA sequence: TGTGCCAGCAGTGAAGCTAGTTTTAACACAGATACGCAGTATTTT. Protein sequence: CASSEASFNTDTQYF. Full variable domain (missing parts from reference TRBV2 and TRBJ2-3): EPEVTQTPSHQVTQMGQEVILRCVPISNHLYFYWYRQILGQKVEFLVSFYNNEISEKSEIFDDQFSVERPDGSNFTLKIRSTKLEDSAMYFCASSEASFNTDTQYFGPGTRLTVL.

The DNA for the CDR3 is TGTGCCAGCAGTCCTCAGGGGGCGAATAATTCACCCCTCCACTTT. Amino acids: CASSPQGANNSPLHF. J is TRBJ1-6 and V is TRBV6-5; 8 bases fit TRBD1. The CDR3 has 15 residues. CDR1 MNHEY and CDR2 SVGAGI come from the germline V gene. After removal of 5 bases from V and 5 bases from J, the junction contained 5 bases not matched to a gene.

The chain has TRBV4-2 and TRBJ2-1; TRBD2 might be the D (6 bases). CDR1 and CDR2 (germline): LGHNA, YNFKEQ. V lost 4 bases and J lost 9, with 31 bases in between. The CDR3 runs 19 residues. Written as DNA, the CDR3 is TGTGCCAGCAGCCGACGGCCGGGAGCGCCCGAACCTCAGGGCGGTGAGCAGTTCTTC. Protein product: CASSRRPGAPEPQGGEQFF.

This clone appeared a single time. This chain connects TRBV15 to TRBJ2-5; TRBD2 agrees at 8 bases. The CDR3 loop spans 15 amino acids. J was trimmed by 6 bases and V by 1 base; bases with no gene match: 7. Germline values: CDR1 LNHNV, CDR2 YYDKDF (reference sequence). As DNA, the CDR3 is TGTGCCACCAGCAGAGGAGCGGGAGTGCAGAAGACCCAGTACTTC. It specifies CATSRGAGVQKTQYF.

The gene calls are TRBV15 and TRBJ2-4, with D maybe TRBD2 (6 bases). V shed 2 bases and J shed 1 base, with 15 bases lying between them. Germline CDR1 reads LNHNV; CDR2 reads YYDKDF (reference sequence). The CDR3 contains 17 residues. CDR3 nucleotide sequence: TGTGCCACCAGCAGACCTCAGGGAGGTTTCGCCAAAAACATTCAGTACTTC. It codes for CATSRPQGGFAKNIQYF.

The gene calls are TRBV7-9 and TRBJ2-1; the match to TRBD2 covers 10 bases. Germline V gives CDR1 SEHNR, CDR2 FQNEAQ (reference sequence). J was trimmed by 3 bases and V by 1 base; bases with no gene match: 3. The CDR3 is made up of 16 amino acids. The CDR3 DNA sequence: TGTGCCAGCAGCTTAGAGAGGACTAGCGGCTACAATGAGCAGTTCTTC. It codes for CASSLERTSGYNEQFF.